This T cell receptor (beta chain) was sequenced in a study of shared clonotypes between healthy human individuals. Profiled with immunoSEQ multiplex PCR; TCRdb holds only in-frame clones, not every one. The repertoire holds over 400,000 clones, more than 75% seen once, with around 12% in the top ten. CDR3 length: 13 amino acids. Trimming left V 4 bases short and J 9 bases short, with 13 bases between. Per the germline V gene, CDR1 is MNHEY and CDR2 is SVGAGI. Study results and limitations: The sole specimen, blood, was sampled, and tissue repertoires likely differ.

Regarding this clone: Its matching antigen is unknown.

Healthy HIV-negative adults without recent acute infections or vaccinations served as donors. V is TRBV6-5 and J is TRBJ2-1, with unresolved D. The sample consisted of PBMCs. The sequence derives from a woman aged 40 to 50 in good health. Some clones in this sample may be carry-over from other donors' samples. CDR3 amino acids: CASSFDFSGEQFF. Written as DNA, the CDR3 is TGTGCCAGCAGTTTCGACTTTTCCGGTGAGCAGTTCTTC.